This TCR beta chain originates from a study of cytomegalovirus exposure and HLA in healthy donors. Broader study findings: The classifier, whose performance was assessed in both the original and validation cohorts, reportedly diagnosed cytomegalovirus status with high specificity and sensitivity. The investigators catalogued 150 to 200 TCR beta chains as cytomegalovirus-associated. HLA restriction was apparent for most CMV-associated TCR beta chains in a later analysis.

Trimming at V came to 3 bases and at J to 10 bases, leaving 7 bases not matched to a gene. From germline, CDR1 is SGHDT and CDR2 YYEEEE. The CDR3 covers 14 residues. This clone has only a few counts. Antigen specificity is unknown. Both 60 Vbeta primers and 13 Jbeta primers went into the PCR. Assay: immunoSEQ multiplex PCR; the TCRdb copy retains only in-frame clones and omits some. Here the sample spans about 96,000 clones, 65% to 80% being singletons. This receptor was obtained from a female donor in good health and CMV-seropositive. This rearrangement joins TRBV5-6 to TRBJ2-5; 12 bases fit TRBD1. The source material was PBMCs. CDR3 loop: CASSSGTGGRGQYF. The CDR3 nucleotides read TGTGCCAGCAGCTCTGGGACAGGGGGCCGCGGCCAGTACTTC.